Below are 3 T cell receptor beta chains sequenced from a single sample in a study of long-term antiretroviral therapy in people with HIV. It was version v3.0 of the immunoSEQ assay that was run at survey level. Profiling relied on immunoSEQ multiplex PCR, and the TCRdb table lists in-frame clones only, not all of them. The repertoire holds fewer than 20,000 clones, with around four fifths as singletons. The sample in question was unsorted PBMCs, obtained 0.3 years after starting antiretroviral therapy. The origin of the receptors is a woman in her forties or fifties with HIV.

This chain connects TRBV5-4 to TRBJ1-4, with D possibly being TRBD1 (6 bases). V shed 2 bases and J shed 8 bases, with 19 bases lying between them. The CDR3 has 16 amino acids. Looked up from germline, CDR1 is SGHNT and CDR2 is YYREEE (reference sequence). The CDR3 spells CASSLDMGASGEKLFF. CDR3 in DNA: TGTGCCAGCAGCTTAGATATGGGGGCTTCTGGGGAAAAACTGTTTTTT.

The chain carries TRBV30 and TRBJ2-1; 13 nucleotides match TRBD2. V was clipped by 0 bases and J by 4 bases; unmatched bases: 3. This CDR3 is built from 16 residues. CDR1 is GTSNPN and CDR2 is SVGIG in the germline V gene (reference sequence). The CDR3: CAWSVETSGGYNEQFF. In DNA, the CDR3 is TGTGCCTGGAGTGTGGAGACTAGCGGGGGGTACAATGAGCAGTTCTTC.

The chain is built from TRBV9 and TRBJ2-1; no clear D gene. Per the germline V gene, CDR1 is SGDLS and CDR2 is YYNGEE. The germline V and J ends were trimmed by 0 bases and 6 bases, with 7 bases remaining between them. This CDR3 has 13 amino acids. The CDR3: CASSVGGPNEQFF. The CDR3 DNA reads as TGTGCCAGCAGCGTAGGAGGACCCAATGAGCAGTTCTTC. The variable domain in full, completed from reference TRBV9 and TRBJ2-1, reads DSGVTQTPKHLITATGQRVTLRCSPRSGDLSVYWYQQSLDQGLQFLIQYYNGEERAKGNILERFSAQQFPDLHSELNLSSLELGDSALYFCASSVGGPNEQFFGPGTRLTVL.